A single sample gave rise to the 23 T cell receptor beta chains below, sequenced in a study of T cell clonality in common variable immunodeficiency. The repertoire was sequenced with immunoSEQ multiplex PCR; TCRdb's copy has only in-frame clones and lacks some. The repertoire has about 47,000 clones, none seen only once; the ten largest take about 0.67%. Sequenced: peripheral blood mononuclear cells. These TCRs come from a person between 18 and 75 years old in good health.

This clone was counted ten times or more. The read ends 3 residues shy of where the CDR3 ends; the end is completed using the germline J gene. The genes are TRBV6-2 or TRBV6-3 and TRBJ1-5; possible D gene TRBD1, 5 bases. The V gene's germline CDR1 is MNHEY and CDR2 SVGEGT. Trimming pared 7 bases from V and 2 bases from J, leaving 9 bases between. The length of the CDR3 is 13 residues. The CDR3 sequence is CASTGGRNQPQHF. The covered CDR3 bases are TGTGCCAGCACGGGGGGTCGCAATCAGCCC.

This clone was counted ten times or more. The CDR3 goes on 3 residues after the read ends, and that part is filled in from the germline J gene. The rearrangement joins TRBV6-2 or TRBV6-3 to TRBJ2-6; D may be TRBD2 (5 bases). This CDR3 is built from 14 residues. V gave up 8 bases and J gave up 3 bases, with 11 bases separating them. The V gene's germline CDR1 is MNHEY and CDR2 SVGEGT. The CDR3 sequence: CASDEGLGANVLTF. Incomplete CDR3 DNA: TGTGCCAGCGATGAGGGCCTTGGGGCCAACGTC.

Of note for this clone: The CDR3 goes on 3 residues after the read ends, and that part is filled in from the germline J gene. This chain links TRBV19 with TRBJ2-7; TRBD2 matches 12 bases. The germline CDR1 and CDR2 sequences are LNHDA and SQIVND (reference sequence). CDR3 length: 16 amino acids. The CDR3 DNA, read in part, is TGTGCAGTAGTTAGGACTAGCGGGATAGTTTCCTACGAG. The encoded protein is CAVVRTSGIVSYE. The entire CDR3 protein reads CAVVRTSGIVSYEQYF.

This clone appeared many times. Read sequence stops 3 residues before the CDR3 end, and the germline J gene provides the missing end. The chain joins TRBV29-1 to TRBJ2-3; TRBD1 agrees at 8 bases. This CDR3 is built from 16 residues. Germline V gene sequence: CDR1 SQVTM, CDR2 ANQGSEA. After removal of 8 bases from V and 2 bases from J, the junction contained 15 bases not matched to a gene. The CDR3 is CSFYPGTGRFTDTQYF. The part of the CDR3 DNA that was read is TGCAGCTTTTATCCCGGGACAGGCCGATTCACAGATACG.

In this sample, this clone turned up many times. The read gets to within 3 residues of the CDR3 end, and the germline J gene fills in the rest. The chain combines TRBV15 with TRBJ2-5; the match to TRBD1 covers 9 bases. The CDR3 runs to 13 residues. V gave up 6 bases and J gave up 5 bases; unmatched junction bases: 4. CDR1 and CDR2 from the germline V gene are LNHNV and YYDKDF (reference sequence). The CDR3 is CATRNRGLETQYF. The CDR3 bases that were read are TGTGCCACCAGAAACAGGGGGCTTGAGACC.

This clone was seen ten or more times. The read is 3 residues too short to cover the CDR3 end, so that end is filled in from the germline J gene. The chain uses TRBV9 and TRBJ2-1, with 10 nucleotides matching TRBD2. Germline assignment: CDR1 SGDLS and CDR2 YYNGEE. V dropped 3 bases and J dropped 1; count of bases not matched to a gene: 4. CDR3 size: 16 residues. CDR3 DNA (partial): TGTGCCAGCAGCGGAACTAGCGGGGAATCCTACAATGAG. Its translation: CASSGTSGESYNE. The full CDR3 protein is CASSGTSGESYNEQFF.

Many counts were recorded for this clone. The DNA ends 3 residues before the CDR3 does, and the rest of the CDR3 is filled in from the germline J gene. The rearrangement uses TRBV3-1 (or the pseudogene TRBV3-2) and TRBJ2-1; 10 bases line up with TRBD2. The ends lost 0 bases at V and 8 bases at J; junction bases unmatched: 16. The germline V gene has CDR1 LGHDT and CDR2 YNNKEL (reference sequence). The CDR3 loop spans 19 amino acids. The CDR3 is CASSQDSLAGGGGWDEQFF. CDR3 DNA (partial): TGTGCCAGCAGCCAAGATAGTTTAGCGGGAGGTGGGGGTTGGGATGAG.

This clone was detected ten times or more. The read ends 3 residues early relative to the CDR3; the germline J gene fills the gap. The rearrangement links TRBV4-1 to TRBJ1-1; a weak D match, TRBD1 (5 bases). This CDR3 region has 17 residues. Deletions cut 1 base from V and 0 bases from J, with 15 bases between. Germline V gene lookup returns CDR1 MGHRA and CDR2 YSYEKL. CDR3 DNA (partial): TGCGCCAGCAGCCAAGTCGCCCCCAGGGTTATGAACACTGAA. This gives the protein CASSQVAPRVMNTE. The whole CDR3 reads CASSQVAPRVMNTEAFF.

This clone was counted ten times or more. The read falls 3 residues short of the CDR3 end, and the missing part is taken from the germline J gene. The chain combines TRBV10-2 with TRBJ2-7; 9 bases are shared with TRBD1. This CDR3 has 15 residues. Germline V lookup: CDR1 WSHSY, CDR2 SAAADI. V shed 5 bases, J shed 6 bases, and the junction held 11 bases outside the gene matches. CDR3 protein: CASSFTGGDNGEQYF. The CDR3 DNA, read in part, is TGCGCCAGCAGTTTCACAGGGGGCGATAACGGCGAG.

This clone was counted ten times or more. The missing CDR3 end, 3 residues past where the read stops, is filled in from the germline J gene. The V and J genes are TRBV20-1 and TRBJ2-7, with 8 bases identical to TRBD1. The CDR3 runs to 13 residues. With V trimmed by 3 bases and J by 6 bases, 7 bases remained unmatched. Germline CDR1 reads DFQATT; CDR2 reads SNEGSKA (reference sequence). CDR3 DNA, as far as it was read: TGCAGTGCTAGGGCAGGGGGCGGGTTCGAG. Protein: CSARAGGGFE. The whole CDR3 region reads CSARAGGGFEQYF.

This clone was counted ten times or more. The CDR3 extends 3 residues past the end of the read, so its final part is completed from the germline J gene. The chain uses TRBV6-2 or TRBV6-3 and TRBJ2-1; unclear D gene. V lost 8 bases and J 8 bases, leaving 13 bases between the germline ends. Germline V CDR1 and CDR2: MNHEY, SVGEGT. CDR3 size: 12 residues. The covered CDR3 bases are TGTGCCAGCGCGGTAGCCTCCGATGAG. Protein sequence: CASAVASDE. The CDR3, in full, reads CASAVASDEQFF.

This clone was observed at least ten times. The CDR3 loop is CASTPVRDRGDTQYF. The sequenced CDR3 bases are TGTGCCAGCACTCCAGTACGGGACAGGGGAGATACG. The chain is built from TRBV2 and TRBJ2-3; 10 bases are shared with TRBD1. The read gets to within 3 residues of the CDR3 end, and the germline J gene fills in the rest. Germline V CDR1 and CDR2: SNHLY, FYNNEI. The J segment lost 5 bases and the V segment lost 7 bases, leaving 9 bases of the junction unmatched. This CDR3 region has 15 residues. The variable domain in full, completed from reference TRBV2 and TRBJ2-3, reads EPEVTQTPSHQVTQMGQEVILRCVPISNHLYFYWYRQILGQKVEFLVSFYNNEISEKSEIFDDQFSVERPDGSNFTLKIRSTKLEDSAMYFCASTPVRDRGDTQYFGPGTRLTVL.

This clone was recorded at least ten times. The CDR3 extends 3 residues past the end of the read, so its final part is completed from the germline J gene. The rearrangement uses TRBV6-4 and TRBJ2-7; D perhaps matches TRBD1 (6 bases). Per the germline V gene, CDR1 is MRHNA and CDR2 is SNTAGT. The CDR3 runs 15 residues. Trimming left V 8 bases short and J 5 bases short, with 22 bases between. The CDR3 loop reads CASVTRAQGPDEQYF. The part of the CDR3 DNA that was read is TGTGCCAGCGTCACGCGGGCACAGGGACCCGACGAG.

This clone was seen ten or more times. With the read ending 3 residues before the CDR3 end, the germline J gene is used to fill in that end. J is TRBJ2-5 and V is TRBV11-3; 9 bases are shared with TRBD1. Per the germline V gene, CDR1 is SGHNT and CDR2 is YENEEA. There are 14 residues in the CDR3. V gave up 5 bases and J gave up 4 bases; unmatched junction bases: 5. This CDR3 is CASSPSTGGETQYF. The sequenced CDR3 bases are TGTGCCAGCAGCCCCTCGACAGGGGGAGAGACC.

This clone was seen ten or more times. Sequencing ends 3 residues short of the CDR3 end; the germline J gene provides the rest. This sequence joins TRBV2 and TRBJ2-5; 8 bases are a match to TRBD2. Germline V gene data show CDR1 as SNHLY and CDR2 as FYNNEI. Germline trimming cut 8 bases from V and 4 bases from J; bases unmatched to any gene: 12. CDR3 size: 15 residues. Partial CDR3 DNA: TGTGCCAGCCTTCTCGAGGCAGCGGGAGCAGAGACC. This codes for CASLLEAAGAET. The whole CDR3 is CASLLEAAGAETQYF.

This clone was counted many times. The DNA ends 3 residues before the CDR3 does, and the rest of the CDR3 is filled in from the germline J gene. The chain uses TRBV27 and TRBJ1-1; 8 nucleotides agree with TRBD1. This CDR3 has 14 amino acids. Germline CDR1 and CDR2: MNHEY and SMNVEV (reference sequence). J was trimmed by 1 base and V by 6 bases; bases with no gene match: 4. CDR3 bases read: TGTGCCAGCAGCCGGACAGGGAGGAACACTGAA. Translation: CASSRTGRNTE. The CDR3 in full is CASSRTGRNTEAFF.

Many counts were recorded for this clone. The read terminates 3 residues ahead of where the CDR3 ends, so the germline J gene completes it. The chain recombines TRBV5-1 with TRBJ1-1; 7 bases fit TRBD1. V shed 0 bases, J shed 3 bases, and the junction held 5 bases outside the gene matches. The CDR3 is made up of 15 amino acids. CDR1 is SGHRS and CDR2 is YFSETQ in the germline V gene. The CDR3 sequence is CASSLVGRGDTEAFF. The CDR3 bases that were read are TGCGCCAGCAGCTTGGTGGGCAGGGGGGACACTGAA. The full variable domain, in which reference TRBV5-1 and TRBJ1-1 provide the parts outside the CDR3, is KAGVTQTPRYLIKTRGQQVTLSCSPISGHRSVSWYQQTPGQGLQFLFEYFSETQRNKGNFPGRFSGRQFSNSRSEMNVSTLELGDSALYLCASSLVGRGDTEAFFGQGTRLTVV.

This clone has ten or more counts. The observed sequence ends 3 residues before the CDR3 terminus, with the missing tail filled in from the germline J gene. This rearrangement joins TRBV20-1 to TRBJ2-7, with 11 bases matching TRBD2. This CDR3 has 14 residues. Germline-derived CDR1 and CDR2 are DFQATT and SNEGSKA (reference sequence). J gave up 3 bases and V 6 bases, and 7 bases lay outside the gene matches. The CDR3 reads CSATLAGVIYEQYF. The sequenced part of the CDR3 DNA is TGCAGTGCCACACTAGCGGGAGTTATCTACGAG.

At least ten counts were recorded for this clone. One junction end does not reproduce the germline sequence, and a read error may be involved. The CDR3 loop is CVSSERTGGYTDTQYF. CDR3 DNA, as far as it was read: TGTGTCAGCAGCGAAAGGACAGGGGGTTACACAGATACG. The genes are TRBV5-4 and TRBJ2-3; 10 nucleotides match TRBD1. The read terminates 3 residues ahead of where the CDR3 ends, so the germline J gene completes it. This CDR3 is built from 16 residues. The germline gives CDR1 SGHNT, CDR2 YYREEE (reference sequence).

In this sample, this clone turned up many times. Coverage ceases 3 residues before the CDR3 finishes, and the germline J gene fills in the end. J is TRBJ2-1 and V is TRBV9, with D perhaps matching TRBD2 (6 bases). In germline, CDR1 is SGDLS, CDR2 YYNGEE. CDR3 length: 13 residues. The germline V and J ends were trimmed by 4 bases and 3 bases, with 8 bases remaining between them. The CDR3 bases that were read are TGTGCCAGCAGCTCGGGGGTCTACAATGAG. This gives the protein CASSSGVYNE. In full, the CDR3 reads CASSSGVYNEQFF.

This clone appeared many times. The chain's CDR3 is CASSYVQGFTDTQYF. CDR3 bases read: TGTGCCAGCAGTTACGTCCAGGGGTTTACAGATACG. The genes are TRBV6-2 or TRBV6-3 and TRBJ2-3; D is possibly TRBD1 (6 bases). The CDR3 goes on 3 residues after the read ends, and that part is filled in from the germline J gene. The germline CDR1 and CDR2 sequences are MNHEY and SVGEGT. The CDR3 covers 15 residues. Between the trimmed V and J ends, which lost 2 bases and 3 bases, there was a span of 12 bases.

This clone was seen many times. The read stops 3 residues short of the end of the CDR3; the missing end is completed from the germline J gene. The chain links TRBV10-3 to TRBJ2-7; a possible D gene is TRBD1 (5 bases). The CDR3 contains 13 residues. Between the trimmed V and J ends, which lost 3 bases and 3 bases, there was a span of 9 bases. The germline gives CDR1 ENHRY, CDR2 SYGVKD. The CDR3 sequence is CAISDLGDYEQYF. The part of the CDR3 DNA that was read is TGTGCCATCAGTGATCTAGGGGACTACGAG.

This clone was seen only a few times. The read stops 3 residues short of the end of the CDR3; the missing end is completed from the germline J gene. The rearrangement links TRBV18 to TRBJ1-2; 7 nucleotides line up with TRBD1. The CDR3 runs 14 residues. Per the germline V gene, CDR1 is KGHSH and CDR2 is LQKENI. CDR3 in amino acids: CASSSTVTGQGYTF. The sequenced CDR3 bases are TGTGCCAGCTCGTCAACCGTGACAGGGCAAGGC.